What follows are 20 T cell receptor beta chains derived from one specimen sequenced in a study of blood T cell repertoires in COVID-19. The table came from immunoSEQ multiplex PCR; TCRdb's copy has only in-frame clones and leaves some out. Altogether 330,000 or so clones are present, around 90% being singletons, with the ten largest covering under 6%. Sequencing input: PBMCs or T cells enriched from blood (not recorded which). The receptors originated from a young man who had recovered from COVID-19.

The V call is TRBV4-1, the J call TRBJ1-3; D gene ambiguous. The CDR3 length is 14 residues. Trimming removed 4 bases from V and 4 bases from J, with 11 bases in between. Germline CDR1 MGHRA, CDR2 YSYEKL. The CDR3 reads CASSLGRSGNTIYF. The CDR3 DNA is TGCGCCAGCAGCCTCGGGAGGAGCGGAAACACCATATATTTT.

The gene calls are TRBV24-1 and TRBJ2-3; 9 positions match TRBD2. The junction had 1 base not matched to a gene; V was cut back by 3 bases and J by 1 base. The CDR3 spans 15 residues. From germline, CDR1 is KGHDR and CDR2 SFDVKD. CDR3 sequence (DNA): TGTGCCACCAGTGATGTAGCGGGGGGCACAGATACGCAGTATTTT. This translates into CATSDVAGGTDTQYF.

This clone was seen more than once but under ten times. The genes are TRBV27 and TRBJ2-7, with 11 positions matching TRBD2. The CDR3 is 15 amino acids. Germline lookup yields CDR1 MNHEY and CDR2 SMNVEV (reference sequence). Trimming removed 7 bases from V and 1 base from J; junction bases left unmatched: 6. The CDR3 region is CASKQGLADSYEQYF. CDR3 nucleotides: TGTGCCAGCAAACAGGGACTAGCGGATTCCTACGAGCAGTACTTC.

The V and J genes are TRBV28 and TRBJ1-2; D uncertain. Germline V gives CDR1 MDHEN, CDR2 SYDVKM. The CDR3 has 11 residues. V lost 9 bases, J lost 8 bases, and 13 bases lay in between. The chain's CDR3 is CASDGVWGYTF. The CDR3 coding sequence is TGTGCCAGTGACGGGGTCTGGGGCTACACCTTC.

The V call is TRBV10-1, the J call TRBJ2-5, with TRBD2 identical over 7 bases. Germline V gives CDR1 WNHNN, CDR2 SYGVQD (reference sequence). With V trimmed by 4 bases and J by 4 bases, 0 bases remained unmatched. CDR3 size: 12 residues. The chain's CDR3 is CASSAGGETQYF. The CDR3 region has the DNA TGCGCCAGCAGTGCGGGGGGAGAGACCCAGTACTTC.

The CDR3 DNA reads as TGTGCCAGCAGCGCTAGCCGGGACAGGGCCTCCTACGAGCAGTACTTC. Translated: CASSASRDRASYEQYF. The gene calls are TRBV3-1 (or the pseudogene TRBV3-2) and TRBJ2-7; 9 positions match TRBD1. CDR3 size: 16 residues. Germline loops: CDR1 LGHDT, CDR2 YNNKEL (reference sequence). V gave up 5 bases and J gave up 0 bases; unmatched junction bases: 8.

The chain is built from TRBV9 and TRBJ1-1; D gene ambiguous. This CDR3 is 14 amino acids long. CDR1 SGDLS and CDR2 YYNGEE come from the germline V gene. Trimming removed 0 bases at V and 3 bases at J, with 9 bases between. The CDR3 coding sequence is TGTGCCAGCAGCGTAGTAGTCGGGGACACTGAAGCTTTCTTT. Protein product: CASSVVVGDTEAFF.

The chain has TRBV19 and TRBJ2-4; no clear D. The V gene lost 0 bases and the J gene lost 0 bases, with 9 bases spanning the gap. The germline CDR1 and CDR2 sequences are LNHDA and SQIVND (reference sequence). This CDR3 region has 16 residues. In DNA, the CDR3 is TGTGCCAGTAGTATAGATCCCAGGCCAGCCAAAAACATTCAGTACTTC. As protein: CASSIDPRPAKNIQYF.

V usage is TRBV5-8 and J usage is TRBJ2-7, with TRBD1 as a possible D gene (6 bases). This CDR3 comprises 15 residues. CDR1 SGHTS and CDR2 YDEGEE come from the germline V gene. V was cut by 4 bases and J by 1 base, with 15 bases left in between. The DNA for the CDR3 is TGTGCCAGCAGCCCCCGGACAGAGGGATCCTACGAGCAGTACTTC. Translated: CASSPRTEGSYEQYF.

V usage is TRBV4-1 and J usage is TRBJ1-2; 8 nucleotides line up with TRBD1. This CDR3 region has 14 residues. The germline V gene has CDR1 MGHRA and CDR2 YSYEKL. V was pared by 1 base and J by 7 bases, with 5 bases of the junction left unmatched. The CDR3 DNA reads TGCGCCAGCAGCCAAGGGACAGGGTGGTTTGGCTACACCTTC. It encodes CASSQGTGWFGYTF.

The rearrangement uses TRBV27 and TRBJ1-1; D ambiguous. Germline CDR1 is MNHEY and CDR2 is SMNVEV (reference sequence). CDR3 length: 12 amino acids. The V end lost 5 bases, the J end lost 1 base, and 5 bases lay between the germline ends. CDR3 bases: TGTGCCAGCAGTACCGGGAACACTGAAGCTTTCTTT. Translation: CASSTGNTEAFF.

This chain connects TRBV4-1 to TRBJ2-1, with TRBD2 as a possible D gene (5 bases). The CDR3 runs to 15 residues. Trimming cost V 4 bases and J 4 bases, with 14 bases left between them. Per the germline V gene, CDR1 is MGHRA and CDR2 is YSYEKL. For the CDR3, the DNA is TGCGCCAGCAGCCTCATATCCGGGGTATACAATGAGCAGTTCTTC. Translated: CASSLISGVYNEQFF.

This rearrangement joins TRBV11-2 to TRBJ2-5, with D uncertain. Trimming pared 4 bases from V and 5 bases from J, leaving 14 bases between. The CDR3 sequence is 14 residues long. CDR1 and CDR2 (germline): SGHAT, FQNNGV. The CDR3 DNA is TGTGCCAGCAGCTCCCCCCGACACGTGGAGACCCAGTACTTC. The encoded protein is CASSSPRHVETQYF.

V and J are TRBV2 and TRBJ1-6; 8 bases line up with TRBD1. Germline trimming cut 10 bases from V and 5 bases from J; bases unmatched to any gene: 4. Germline V CDR1 and CDR2: SNHLY, FYNNEI. There are 13 residues in the CDR3. The CDR3 nucleotides read TGTGCCACCGGGACAGGACATAATTCACCCCTCCACTTT. Translated: CATGTGHNSPLHF.

The table lists this clone with a count of one. The chain joins TRBV18 to TRBJ2-3, with TRBD1 identical over 9 bases. V was pared by 4 bases and J by 1 base, with 6 bases of the junction left unmatched. CDR3 size: 16 residues. Germline values: CDR1 KGHSH, CDR2 LQKENI. The CDR3 sequence is CASSQIRTGGTDTQYF. The CDR3 region has the DNA TGTGCCAGCTCACAAATACGGACAGGGGGCACAGATACGCAGTATTTT.

This chain joins TRBV3-1 (or the pseudogene TRBV3-2) and TRBJ1-6; the D gene is possibly TRBD1 (5 bases). Germline CDR1 LGHDT, CDR2 YNNKEL (reference sequence). This CDR3 comprises 15 residues. Trimming stripped 1 base from V and 9 bases from J, with 13 bases between. In DNA, the CDR3 is TGTGCCAGCAGCCAAGGCACAGGAGGGATTTCACCCCTCCACTTT. Translating it yields CASSQGTGGISPLHF.

The DNA of the CDR3 is TGTGCCAGCCGGGACAGAGAGTCCTATGGCTACACCTTC. Its protein product is CASRDRESYGYTF. This chain uses TRBV2 with TRBJ1-2; 7 bases map to TRBD1. The CDR3 spans 13 residues. Trimming took 8 bases from V and 4 from J; bases not matched to a gene: 7. Germline values: CDR1 SNHLY, CDR2 FYNNEI.

The chain recombines TRBV15 with TRBJ2-5; 8 nucleotides agree with TRBD1. In germline, CDR1 is LNHNV, CDR2 YYDKDF (reference sequence). V shed 1 base and J 5 bases; nucleotides not matched to a gene: 6. The CDR3 totals 15 residues. CDR3 protein: CATSRGAGGAETQYF. For the CDR3, the DNA is TGTGCCACCAGCAGAGGTGCAGGGGGCGCGGAGACCCAGTACTTC. The full variable domain, rest sourced from reference TRBV15 and TRBJ2-5, is DAMVIQNPRYQVTQFGKPVTLSCSQTLNHNVMYWYQQKSSQAPKLLFHYYDKDFNNEADTPDNFQSRRPNTSFCFLDIRSPGLGDTAMYLCATSRGAGGAETQYFGPGTRLLVL.

J is TRBJ1-4 and V is TRBV7-9, with 10 positions matching TRBD1. CDR3 length equals 16 residues. Looked up from germline, CDR1 is SEHNR and CDR2 is FQNEAQ (reference sequence). J gave up 13 bases and V 1 base, and 12 bases lay outside the gene matches. In DNA form, the CDR3 reads TGTGCCAGCAGCTTAGGCGGGACAGGGGCTCGAATAAGACTGTTTTTT. This sequence encodes CASSLGGTGARIRLFF.

This sequence joins TRBV5-4 and TRBJ2-5; D possibly corresponds to TRBD2 (5 bases). The germline V gene encodes CDR1 SGHNT and CDR2 YYREEE (reference sequence). V lost 3 bases to trimming and J lost 3 bases, with 12 bases between them. CDR3 length: 14 residues. The CDR3: CASSSGLNKETQYF. In DNA form, the CDR3 reads TGTGCCAGCAGCTCAGGACTGAATAAAGAGACCCAGTACTTC.